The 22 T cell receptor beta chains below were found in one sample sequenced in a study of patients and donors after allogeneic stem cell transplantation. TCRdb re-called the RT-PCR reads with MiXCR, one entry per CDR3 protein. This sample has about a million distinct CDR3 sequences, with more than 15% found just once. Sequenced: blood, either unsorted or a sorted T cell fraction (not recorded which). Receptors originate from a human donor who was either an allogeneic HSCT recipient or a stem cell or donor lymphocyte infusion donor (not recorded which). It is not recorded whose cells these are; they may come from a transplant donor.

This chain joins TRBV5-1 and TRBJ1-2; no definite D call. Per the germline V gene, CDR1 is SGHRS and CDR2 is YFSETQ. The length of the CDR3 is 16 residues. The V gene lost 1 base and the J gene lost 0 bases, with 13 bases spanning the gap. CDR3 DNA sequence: TGCGCCAGCAGCTTGAGGCCAGCCAATGCTAACTATGGCTACACCTTC. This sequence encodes CASSLRPANANYGYTF.

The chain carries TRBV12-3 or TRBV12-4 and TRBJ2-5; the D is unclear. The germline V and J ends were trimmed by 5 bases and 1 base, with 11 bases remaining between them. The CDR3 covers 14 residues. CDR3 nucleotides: TGTGCCAGCAGTCCTACGACAATCCAAGAGACCCAGTACTTC. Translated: CASSPTTIQETQYF.

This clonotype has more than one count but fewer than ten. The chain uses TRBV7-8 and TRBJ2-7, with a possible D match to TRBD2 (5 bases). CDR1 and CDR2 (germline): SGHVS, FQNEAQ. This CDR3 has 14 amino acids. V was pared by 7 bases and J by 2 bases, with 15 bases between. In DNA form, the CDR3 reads TGTGCCAGCAAGTGGCGGGTTGATGCCTACGAGCAGTACTTC. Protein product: CASKWRVDAYEQYF.

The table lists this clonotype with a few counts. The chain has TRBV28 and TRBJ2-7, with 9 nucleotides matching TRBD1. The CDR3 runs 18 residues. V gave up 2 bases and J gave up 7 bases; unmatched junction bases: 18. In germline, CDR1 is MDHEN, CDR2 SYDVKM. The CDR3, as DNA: TGTGCCAGCAGTTTAAAGGGACAGGGATCTGTCTGGGCGGGTGAGCAGTACTTC. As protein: CASSLKGQGSVWAGEQYF. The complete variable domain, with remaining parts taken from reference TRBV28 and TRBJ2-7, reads DVKVTQSSRYLVKRTGEKVFLECVQDMDHENMFWYRQDPGLGLRLIYFSYDVKMKEKGDIPEGYSVSREKKERFSLILESASTNQTSMYLCASSLKGQGSVWAGEQYFGPGTRLTVT.

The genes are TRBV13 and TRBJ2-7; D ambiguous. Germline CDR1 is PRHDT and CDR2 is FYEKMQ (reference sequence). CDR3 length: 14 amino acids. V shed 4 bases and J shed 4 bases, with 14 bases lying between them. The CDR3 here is CASSWLVKGYEQYF. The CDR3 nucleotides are TGTGCCAGCAGCTGGCTAGTAAAGGGTTACGAGCAGTACTTC. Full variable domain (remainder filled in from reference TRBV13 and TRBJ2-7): AAGVIQSPRHLIKEKRETATLKCYPIPRHDTVYWYQQGPGQDPQFLISFYEKMQSDKGSIPDRFSAQQFSDYHSELNMSSLELGDSALYFCASSWLVKGYEQYFGPGTRLTVT.

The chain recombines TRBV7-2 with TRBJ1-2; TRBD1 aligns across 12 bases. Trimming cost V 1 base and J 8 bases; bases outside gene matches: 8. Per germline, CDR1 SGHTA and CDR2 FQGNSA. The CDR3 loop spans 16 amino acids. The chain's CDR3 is CASSLGPRDRGQGYTF. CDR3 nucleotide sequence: TGTGCCAGCAGCTTAGGGCCCCGGGACAGGGGGCAAGGCTACACCTTC.

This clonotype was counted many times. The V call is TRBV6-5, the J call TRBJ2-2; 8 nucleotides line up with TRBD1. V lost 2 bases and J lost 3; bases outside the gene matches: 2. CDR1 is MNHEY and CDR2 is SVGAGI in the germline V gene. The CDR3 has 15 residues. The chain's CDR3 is CASSYHRGDTGELFF. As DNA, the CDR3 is TGTGCCAGCAGTTACCACAGGGGGGACACCGGGGAGCTGTTTTTT.

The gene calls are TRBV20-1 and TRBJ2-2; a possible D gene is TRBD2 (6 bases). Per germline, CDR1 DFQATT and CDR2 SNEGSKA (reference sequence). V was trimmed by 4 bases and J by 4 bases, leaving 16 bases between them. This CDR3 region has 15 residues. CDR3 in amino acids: CSATSREDGTGELFF. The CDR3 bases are TGCAGTGCTACATCCAGGGAGGATGGCACCGGGGAGCTGTTTTTT.

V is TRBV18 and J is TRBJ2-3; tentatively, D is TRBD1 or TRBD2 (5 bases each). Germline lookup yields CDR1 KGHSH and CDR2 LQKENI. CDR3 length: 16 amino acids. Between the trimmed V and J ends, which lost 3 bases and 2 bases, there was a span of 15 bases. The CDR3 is CASSPGRHFSTDTQYF. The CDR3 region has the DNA TGTGCCAGCTCACCGGGACGACATTTTTCCACAGATACGCAGTATTTT. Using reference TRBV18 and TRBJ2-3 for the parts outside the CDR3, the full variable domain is NAGVMQNPRHLVRRRGQEARLRCSPMKGHSHVYWYRQLPEEGLKFMVYLQKENIIDESGMPKERFSAEFPKEGPSILRIQQVVRGDSAAYFCASSPGRHFSTDTQYFGPGTRLTVL.

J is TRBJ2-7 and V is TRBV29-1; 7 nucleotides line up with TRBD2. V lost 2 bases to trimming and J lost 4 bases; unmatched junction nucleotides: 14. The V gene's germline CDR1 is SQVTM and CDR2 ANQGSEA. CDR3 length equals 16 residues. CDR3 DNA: TGCAGCGTTGAACAAGATGGGGGAGGGCCCGATTACGAGCAGTACTTC. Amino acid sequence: CSVEQDGGGPDYEQYF.

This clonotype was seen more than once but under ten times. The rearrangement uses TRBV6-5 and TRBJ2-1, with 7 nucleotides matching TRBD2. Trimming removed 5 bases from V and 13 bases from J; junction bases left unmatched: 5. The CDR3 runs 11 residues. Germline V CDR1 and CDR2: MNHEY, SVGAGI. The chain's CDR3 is CASSPGTIQFF. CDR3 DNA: TGTGCCAGCAGTCCGGGGACTATTCAGTTCTTC.

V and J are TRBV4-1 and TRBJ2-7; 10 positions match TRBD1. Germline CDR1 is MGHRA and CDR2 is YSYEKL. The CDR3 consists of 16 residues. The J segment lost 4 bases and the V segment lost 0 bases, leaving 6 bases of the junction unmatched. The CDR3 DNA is TGCGCCAGCAGCCAAGACGCGGACAGGGGGTTGTACGAGCAGTACTTC. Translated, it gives CASSQDADRGLYEQYF.

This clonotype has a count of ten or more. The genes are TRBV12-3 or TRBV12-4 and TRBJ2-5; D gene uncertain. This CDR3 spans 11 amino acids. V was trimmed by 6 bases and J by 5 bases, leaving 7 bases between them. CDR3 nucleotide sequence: TGTGCCAGCAGCTCCCGGGAGACCCAGTACTTC. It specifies CASSSRETQYF.

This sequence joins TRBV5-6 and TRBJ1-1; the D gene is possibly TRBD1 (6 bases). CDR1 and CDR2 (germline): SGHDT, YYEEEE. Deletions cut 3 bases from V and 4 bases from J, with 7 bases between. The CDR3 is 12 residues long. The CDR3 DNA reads TGTGCCAGCAGCTGGACAGCCACTGAAGCTTTCTTT. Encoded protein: CASSWTATEAFF.

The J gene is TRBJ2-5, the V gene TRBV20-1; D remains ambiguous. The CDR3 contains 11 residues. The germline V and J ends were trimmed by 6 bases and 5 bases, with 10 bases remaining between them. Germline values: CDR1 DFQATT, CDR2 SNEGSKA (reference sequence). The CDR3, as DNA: TGCAGTGCAGCTAGAACCGAGACCCAGTACTTC. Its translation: CSAARTETQYF.

The CDR3 coding sequence is TGTGCCAGCAGTTACGACGGGGGAAGGATCAGCCCCCAGCATTTT. Amino acid sequence: CASSYDGGRISPQHF. This sequence joins TRBV6-5 and TRBJ1-5, with D maybe TRBD1 (5 bases). The CDR3 loop spans 15 amino acids. Germline CDR1 and CDR2: MNHEY and SVGAGI. Trimming removed 2 bases from V and 10 bases from J, with 18 bases in between.

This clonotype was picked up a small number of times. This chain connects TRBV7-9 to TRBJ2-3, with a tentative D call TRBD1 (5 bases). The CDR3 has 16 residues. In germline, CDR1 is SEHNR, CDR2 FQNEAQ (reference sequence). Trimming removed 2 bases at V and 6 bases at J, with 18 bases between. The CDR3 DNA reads TGTGCCAGCAGCTTAAGTACGCTAGGGGCGGAGGATACGCAGTATTTT. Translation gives CASSLSTLGAEDTQYF.

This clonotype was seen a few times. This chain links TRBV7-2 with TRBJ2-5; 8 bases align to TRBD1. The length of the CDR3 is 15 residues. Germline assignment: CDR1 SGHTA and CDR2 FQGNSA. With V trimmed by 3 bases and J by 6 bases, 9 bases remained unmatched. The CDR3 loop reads CASSFRTGRIQTQYF. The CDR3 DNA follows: TGTGCCAGCAGCTTTAGGACAGGGCGGATTCAGACCCAGTACTTC. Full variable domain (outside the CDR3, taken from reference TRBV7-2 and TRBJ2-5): GAGVSQSPSNKVTEKGKDVELRCDPISGHTALYWYRQSLGQGLEFLIYFQGNSAPDKSGLPSDRFSAERTGGSVSTLTIQRTQQEDSAVYLCASSFRTGRIQTQYFGPGTRLLVL.

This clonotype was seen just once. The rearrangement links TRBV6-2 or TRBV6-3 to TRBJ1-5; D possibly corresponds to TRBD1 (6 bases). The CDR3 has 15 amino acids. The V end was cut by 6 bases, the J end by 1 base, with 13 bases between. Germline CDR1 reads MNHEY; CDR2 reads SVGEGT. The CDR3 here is CASSPQGFSNQPQHF. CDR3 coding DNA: TGTGCCAGCAGCCCACAGGGATTCAGCAATCAGCCCCAGCATTTT.

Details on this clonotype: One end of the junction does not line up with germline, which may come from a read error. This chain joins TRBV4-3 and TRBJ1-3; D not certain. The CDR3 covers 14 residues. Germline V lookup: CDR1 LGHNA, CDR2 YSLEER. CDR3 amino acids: CASSAQVAGYTIYF. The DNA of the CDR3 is TGCGCCAGCAGCGCCCAGGTAGCTGGATACACCATATATTTT.

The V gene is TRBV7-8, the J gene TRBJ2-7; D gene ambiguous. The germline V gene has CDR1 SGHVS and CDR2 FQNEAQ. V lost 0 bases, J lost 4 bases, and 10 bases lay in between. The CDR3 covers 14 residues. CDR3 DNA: TGTGCCAGCAGCTTAGCCGAAAGAACTTACGAGCAGTACTTC. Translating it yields CASSLAERTYEQYF.

The CDR3 DNA reads as TGTGCCAGCAGCTCGACAGGGCCACATCAGCCCCAGCATTTT. It encodes CASSSTGPHQPQHF. The V and J genes are TRBV7-9 and TRBJ1-5; 7 nucleotides line up with TRBD1. This CDR3 has 14 residues. From germline, CDR1 is SEHNR and CDR2 FQNEAQ (reference sequence). The V and J ends lost 4 bases and 5 bases, in that order; junction bases with no gene match: 5.